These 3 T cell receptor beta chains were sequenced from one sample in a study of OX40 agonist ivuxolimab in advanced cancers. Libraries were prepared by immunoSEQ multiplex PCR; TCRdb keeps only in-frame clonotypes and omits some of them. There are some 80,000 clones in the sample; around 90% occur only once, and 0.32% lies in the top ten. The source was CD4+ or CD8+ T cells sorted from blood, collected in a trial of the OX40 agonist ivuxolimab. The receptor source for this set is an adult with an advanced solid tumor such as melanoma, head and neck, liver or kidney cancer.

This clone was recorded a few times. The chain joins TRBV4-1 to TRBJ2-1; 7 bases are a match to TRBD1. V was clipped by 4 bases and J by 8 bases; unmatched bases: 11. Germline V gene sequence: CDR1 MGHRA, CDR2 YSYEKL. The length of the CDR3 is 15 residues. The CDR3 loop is CASSRQGYLADEQFF. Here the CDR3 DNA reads TGCGCCAGCAGCCGACAGGGCTACCTCGCAGATGAGCAGTTCTTC.

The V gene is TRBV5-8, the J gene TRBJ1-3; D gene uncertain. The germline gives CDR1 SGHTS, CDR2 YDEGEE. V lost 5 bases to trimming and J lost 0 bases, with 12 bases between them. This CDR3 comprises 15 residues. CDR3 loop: CASRSHRFSGNTIYF. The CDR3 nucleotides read TGTGCCAGCAGGTCCCATCGGTTCTCTGGAAACACCATATATTTT.

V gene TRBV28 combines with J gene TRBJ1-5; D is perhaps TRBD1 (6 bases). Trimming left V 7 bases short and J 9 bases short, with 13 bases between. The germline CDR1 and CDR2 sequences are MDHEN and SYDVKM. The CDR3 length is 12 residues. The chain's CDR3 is CASKGGQRPQHF. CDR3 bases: TGTGCCAGCAAGGGGGGGCAACGGCCCCAGCATTTT.